This entry describes one TCR beta chain. The antigen remains undetermined. This record comes from a study of long-term antiretroviral therapy in people with HIV. At survey level, the immunoSEQ assay was run in its v3.0 version. TCRdb's table, derived via immunoSEQ multiplex PCR, lists solely in-frame clones and lacks some. The table has about 25,000 clones, about 86% seen once. This CDR3 region has 13 residues. The junction had 4 bases not matched to a gene; V was cut back by 5 bases and J by 5 bases. Germline V gene lookup returns CDR1 SGHTA and CDR2 FQGNSA. General study points: Controls exceeded HIV repertoires in CDR3 length range. Relative to transplant donor controls, diversity remained lower despite increasing after ART. Information on adherence to ART, viral resistance or therapy changes was unavailable. Clones with expansion before ART led the repertoire at all time points.

This TCR derives from a man between 45 and 60 years old with HIV. The V call is TRBV7-2, the J call TRBJ1-2, with 8 bases that match TRBD1. The specimen comprised unsorted PBMCs, sampled 1.2 years after starting antiretroviral therapy. The CDR3 spells CASSPTGGYGYTF. CDR3 in DNA: TGTGCCAGCAGCCCTACAGGGGGGTATGGCTACACCTTC. The full variable domain, in which reference TRBV7-2 and TRBJ1-2 provide the parts outside the CDR3, is GAGVSQSPSNKVTEKGKDVELRCDPISGHTALYWYRQSLGQGLEFLIYFQGNSAPDKSGLPSDRFSAERTGGSVSTLTIQRTQQEDSAVYLCASSPTGGYGYTFGSGTRLTVV.